The TCR beta chain described here comes from a study of PD-1 and CTLA-4 blockade in melanoma. Germline V gives CDR1 SGHNT, CDR2 YENEEA. The CDR3 spans 15 residues. With 5 bases removed from V and 0 bases from J, the gap between germline ends came to 14 bases. Generated by immunoSEQ multiplex PCR, the TCRdb table keeps only in-frame clones and is missing some. The sample contains some 33,000 clones, about 88% of which appear only once. The sample in question was CD8+ T cells from peripheral blood, obtained from a patient given anti-PD-1 treatment. The chain carries TRBV11-3 and TRBJ2-7; D not certain. The sequence derives from a human donor with melanoma. The CDR3 here is CASSLGPLSSYEQYF. CDR3 sequence (DNA): TGTGCCAGCAGCCTAGGACCGCTGAGCTCCTACGAGCAGTACTTC. Filled out from reference TRBV11-3 and TRBJ2-7, the complete variable domain reads EAGVVQSPRYKIIEKKQPVAFWCNPISGHNTLYWYLQNLGQGPELLIRYENEEAVDDSQLPKDRFSAERLKGVDSTLKIQPAELGDSAVYLCASSLGPLSSYEQYFGPGTRLTVT.